The 10 T cell receptor beta chains below come from one sample, sequenced in a study of blood T cell repertoires in COVID-19. Measured with immunoSEQ multiplex PCR; TCRdb has only the in-frame clones, and not every one. The sample includes about 59,000 clones, less than 80% of them seen just once. Specimen: peripheral blood. All receptors derive from a human donor in a cohort sampled during active COVID-19.

The rearrangement links TRBV11-3 to TRBJ2-1; D might be TRBD1 (5 bases). The CDR3 has 15 amino acids. V lost 5 bases to trimming and J lost 9 bases, with 20 bases between them. CDR1 is SGHNT, CDR2 YENEEA, per germline. The CDR3 sequence is CASSEQGRGFSEQFF. The CDR3 DNA follows: TGTGCCAGCAGCGAACAAGGAAGGGGATTCAGTGAGCAGTTCTTC.

The chain links TRBV28 to TRBJ2-2; 11 bases line up with TRBD2. J lost 5 bases, V lost 4 bases, and 3 bases had no gene match. The V gene's germline CDR1 is MDHEN and CDR2 SYDVKM. The CDR3 has 15 amino acids. The CDR3 bases are TGTGCCAGCAGTTCGTTAGCGGGAGGGACCGGGGAGCTGTTTTTT. It yields the protein CASSSLAGGTGELFF.

The chain joins TRBV7-9 to TRBJ2-1; 10 nucleotides line up with TRBD2. J lost 5 bases, V lost 4 bases, and 17 bases had no gene match. The CDR3 extends over 19 amino acids. Looked up from germline, CDR1 is SEHNR and CDR2 is FQNEAQ (reference sequence). CDR3 sequence (DNA): TGTGCCAGCAGCTCAAAGAGGTCTCAAGGACTAGCGGATCACAATGAGCAGTTCTTC. Translated, it gives CASSSKRSQGLADHNEQFF. Using reference TRBV7-9 and TRBJ2-1 for the parts outside the CDR3, the full variable domain is DTGVSQNPRHKITKRGQNVTFRCDPISEHNRLYWYRQTLGQGPEFLTYFQNEAQLEKSRLLSDRFSAERPKGSFSTLEIQRTEQGDSAMYLCASSSKRSQGLADHNEQFFGPGTRLTVL.

The rearrangement uses TRBV18 and TRBJ1-1; 9 bases map to TRBD1. Trimming took 4 bases from V and 2 from J; bases not matched to a gene: 8. Germline V gene data show CDR1 as KGHSH and CDR2 as LQKENI. This CDR3 contains 16 residues. The CDR3: CASSQQGARGNTEAFF. The CDR3 coding sequence is TGTGCCAGCTCACAACAGGGGGCGCGAGGAAACACTGAAGCTTTCTTT.

The chain links TRBV2 to TRBJ2-7; the match to TRBD2 covers 10 bases. The V and J ends lost 6 bases and 3 bases, in that order; junction bases with no gene match: 11. CDR1 is SNHLY and CDR2 is FYNNEI in the germline V gene. The CDR3 totals 16 residues. CDR3 loop: CASRDASGRANYEQYF. The CDR3 bases are TGTGCCAGCAGGGACGCCAGCGGGAGGGCCAACTACGAGCAGTACTTC. Combining the CDR3 with reference TRBV2 and TRBJ2-7 gives the whole variable domain EPEVTQTPSHQVTQMGQEVILRCVPISNHLYFYWYRQILGQKVEFLVSFYNNEISEKSEIFDDQFSVERPDGSNFTLKIRSTKLEDSAMYFCASRDASGRANYEQYFGPGTRLTVT.

This clone was seen only once. The V gene is TRBV7-2, the J gene TRBJ1-5; possible D gene TRBD1, 6 bases. Trimming removed 4 bases at V and 5 bases at J, with 12 bases between. CDR1 is SGHTA and CDR2 is FQGNSA in the germline V gene. CDR3 length equals 14 residues. In DNA, the CDR3 is TGTGCCAGCAGCTGGGGGGGCCGGGATCAGCCCCAGCATTTT. This codes for CASSWGGRDQPQHF.

The rearrangement links TRBV27 to TRBJ2-7, with a possible D match to TRBD2 (6 bases). The CDR3 is made up of 16 amino acids. The V end lost 2 bases, the J end lost 11 bases, and 25 bases lay between the germline ends. CDR1 is MNHEY and CDR2 is SMNVEV in the germline V gene (reference sequence). The CDR3 spells CASSLDSTSKVAEEYF. CDR3 coding DNA: TGTGCCAGCAGTTTAGATTCGACTAGTAAGGTTGCGGAGGAGTACTTC.

The chain couples TRBV19 to TRBJ2-5, with a weak D call TRBD2 (6 bases). The ends were cut back, 7 bases at V and 4 bases at J, with 22 bases in the middle. The CDR3 length is 16 residues. Germline values: CDR1 LNHDA, CDR2 SQIVND (reference sequence). CDR3 loop: CASNPGGARWGETQYF. The CDR3 DNA is TGTGCCAGTAACCCAGGAGGGGCGCGATGGGGAGAGACCCAGTACTTC.

The chain links TRBV4-3 to TRBJ2-3, with D unclear. CDR3 size: 15 residues. The V end lost 0 bases, the J end lost 1 base, and 8 bases lay between the germline ends. Germline CDR1 reads LGHNA; CDR2 reads YSLEER. The CDR3 loop is CASSQDGAGTDTQYF. CDR3 in DNA: TGCGCCAGCAGCCAAGACGGAGCCGGCACAGATACGCAGTATTTT.

The J gene is TRBJ1-1, the V gene TRBV27; no clear D gene. From germline, CDR1 is MNHEY and CDR2 SMNVEV (reference sequence). The CDR3 runs 14 residues. The ends were cut back, 2 bases at V and 0 bases at J, with 7 bases in the middle. Written as DNA, the CDR3 is TGTGCCAGCAGTTTAAGCGGAATGAACACTGAAGCTTTCTTT. Translating gives CASSLSGMNTEAFF.